This T cell receptor (beta chain) stems from a study of shared clonotypes between healthy human individuals. Whole-study results and caveats: Relative to memory subsets, naive subsets generally showed larger estimated richness. The naive CD4 repertoires of several donors were compared, and around 4.9% of clonotypes were shared.

With respect to this clone: The antigen is not known.

The CDR3 consists of 14 residues. The V and J ends lost 8 bases and 2 bases respectively, with 14 bases between them. Germline lookup yields CDR1 SGHVS and CDR2 FNYEAQ. The assay was immunoSEQ multiplex PCR, and TCRdb's table has in-frame clones only and misses some. The profile shows millions of clones, approximately 95% of them singletons. Specimen: naive CD4+ T cells from PBMCs. Subset given: CD45RA+ positively selected. This clonotype originated in a man aged 18 to 30 in good health. Some clones in this sample may be carry-over from other donors' samples. The chain has TRBV7-6 and TRBJ2-3, with D tentatively TRBD1 or TRBD2 (5 bases each). The CDR3 here is CASRQGENTDTQYF. In DNA, the CDR3 is TGTGCCAGCCGCCAGGGAGAAAACACAGATACGCAGTATTTT.